These 23 T cell receptor beta chains share one sample of origin, sequenced in a study of response to subunit inactivated influenza vaccine. Via MiXCR, TCRdb re-called the RT-PCR reads, giving one row per CDR3 protein. The sample holds about 570,000 distinct CDR3 sequences, about 10% seen once. The specimen comprised PBMCs from blood, sampled on the day of vaccination. Source of these receptors: a man in his fifties or sixties who received an inactivated influenza vaccine.

This clonotype was counted many times. The chain uses TRBV29-1 and TRBJ2-1; TRBD2 might be the D (5 bases). The V and J ends lost 0 bases and 9 bases respectively, with 15 bases between them. This CDR3 region has 14 residues. Germline values: CDR1 SQVTM, CDR2 ANQGSEA. DNA for the CDR3: TGCAGCGTTGAAGAAGTGAGGGCCCCAATTGAGCAGTTCTTC. This gives the protein CSVEEVRAPIEQFF.

This clonotype turned up a few times. J is TRBJ1-3 and V is TRBV7-2; a possible D gene is TRBD1 (6 bases). The germline CDR1 and CDR2 sequences are SGHTA and FQGNSA. Trimming took 5 bases from V and 3 from J, leaving 14 bases between them. This CDR3 region has 15 residues. In DNA, the CDR3 is TGTGCCAGCAGCATTCGGGGGCCCAGTGGAAACACCATATATTTT. Encoded protein: CASSIRGPSGNTIYF. Looking up the rest from reference TRBV7-2 and TRBJ1-3 gives the full variable domain: GAGVSQSPSNKVTEKGKDVELRCDPISGHTALYWYRQSLGQGLEFLIYFQGNSAPDKSGLPSDRFSAERTGGSVSTLTIQRTQQEDSAVYLCASSIRGPSGNTIYFGEGSWLTVV.

This clonotype was detected a few times. The V and J genes are TRBV24-1 and TRBJ2-3; D might be TRBD2 (5 bases). Germline V gene lookup returns CDR1 KGHDR and CDR2 SFDVKD. V was pared by 7 bases and J by 14 bases, with 21 bases between. This CDR3 contains 13 residues. CDR3 residues: CATSHLDFPGRYF. The CDR3 DNA reads as TGTGCCACCAGCCACTTGGACTTCCCTGGGCGGTATTTT.

The chain couples TRBV7-6 to TRBJ2-3; 7 bases align to TRBD2. Trimming removed 2 bases from V and 4 bases from J; junction bases left unmatched: 6. CDR1 and CDR2 from the germline V gene are SGHVS and FNYEAQ. The CDR3 consists of 15 residues. CDR3 in amino acids: CASSLSSSGSDTQYF. The CDR3 DNA sequence: TGTGCCAGCAGCTTATCTTCTAGCGGATCAGATACGCAGTATTTT.

In this sample, this clonotype turned up many times. The J gene is TRBJ2-1, the V gene TRBV27, with D possibly being TRBD2 (6 bases). Germline V gene sequence: CDR1 MNHEY, CDR2 SMNVEV (reference sequence). This CDR3 region has 15 residues. V was shortened by 2 bases and J by 0 bases, with 8 bases between the two germline ends. The CDR3 here is CASSLGTLSYNEQFF. The CDR3 nucleotides read TGTGCCAGCAGTTTAGGGACTCTCTCCTACAATGAGCAGTTCTTC.

This clonotype has a single count. This clone may be a read error of a much larger clone one base away. The V gene is TRBV24-1, the J gene TRBJ2-1; D is ambiguous. There are 15 residues in the CDR3. Trimming took 3 bases from V and 0 from J, leaving 8 bases between them. Germline V gene sequence: CDR1 KGHDR, CDR2 SFDVKD. CDR3 sequence: CATSDPLCSYNEQFF. For the CDR3, the DNA is TGTGCCACCAGTGATCCCCTCTGCTCCTACAATGAGCAGTTCTTC.

J is TRBJ2-3 and V is TRBV29-1; D gene uncertain. Per the germline V gene, CDR1 is SQVTM and CDR2 is ANQGSEA. The CDR3 has 13 residues. V lost 4 bases and J 7 bases, leaving 15 bases between the germline ends. The CDR3 loop reads CSVALRTSYTQYF. The CDR3 region has the DNA TGCAGCGTTGCCTTGAGGACCTCCTATACGCAGTATTTT.

V is TRBV20-1 and J is TRBJ2-3, with 7 bases aligning to TRBD2. The V gene's germline CDR1 is DFQATT and CDR2 SNEGSKA (reference sequence). V was clipped by 1 base and J by 5 bases; unmatched bases: 6. The CDR3 length is 14 residues. CDR3 coding DNA: TGCAGTGCTAGAGGGTCTAGCGGAATAGATACGCAGTATTTT. It translates to CSARGSSGIDTQYF.

This clonotype was observed a handful of times. This chain links TRBV12-3 or TRBV12-4 with TRBJ1-2; D not resolved. The CDR3 is 13 residues long. V was cut by 2 bases and J by 8 bases, with 12 bases left in between. The DNA of the CDR3 is TGTGCCAGCAGTTTAACGACAATGGAGGGCTACACCTTC. Encoded protein: CASSLTTMEGYTF.

The gene calls are TRBV12-3 or TRBV12-4 and TRBJ2-2, with TRBD1 as a possible D gene (5 bases). The V end lost 4 bases, the J end lost 5 bases, and 11 bases lay between the germline ends. The CDR3 runs 14 residues. CDR3 amino acids: CASSSGSKTGELFF. The CDR3, as DNA: TGTGCCAGCAGTTCAGGGTCAAAAACCGGGGAGCTGTTTTTT.

This clonotype showed up many times. V and J are TRBV2 and TRBJ2-2, with TRBD1 matching 7 bases. Germline values: CDR1 SNHLY, CDR2 FYNNEI. The CDR3 sequence is 17 residues long. After removal of 6 bases from V and 0 bases from J, the junction contained 10 bases not matched to a gene. In DNA form, the CDR3 reads TGTGCCAGCAGGGCCCTTATGACAGGGTCGAACACCGGGGAGCTGTTTTTT. As protein: CASRALMTGSNTGELFF.

This clonotype was found many times. The rearrangement links TRBV15 to TRBJ2-4; no firm D call. V gave up 6 bases and J gave up 9 bases, with 12 bases separating them. Germline CDR1 and CDR2: LNHNV and YYDKDF (reference sequence). The CDR3 consists of 12 residues. This chain's CDR3 is CATSILSSIQYF. The CDR3 nucleotides read TGTGCCACCAGTATATTGTCGAGCATTCAGTACTTC. Variable domain in full (rest from reference TRBV15 and TRBJ2-4): DAMVIQNPRYQVTQFGKPVTLSCSQTLNHNVMYWYQQKSSQAPKLLFHYYDKDFNNEADTPDNFQSRRPNTSFCFLDIRSPGLGDTAMYLCATSILSSIQYFGAGTRLSVL.

This clonotype was picked up many times. This chain uses TRBV29-1 with TRBJ2-1; 7 positions match TRBD2. The CDR3 extends over 13 amino acids. Looked up from germline, CDR1 is SQVTM and CDR2 is ANQGSEA. V was clipped by 3 bases and J by 10 bases; unmatched bases: 9. The DNA of the CDR3 is TGCAGCGTTGAGGCGGGAGTTCTCGTCGAGCAGTTCTTC. Protein product: CSVEAGVLVEQFF.

This clonotype was seen only a few times. The chain uses TRBV20-1 and TRBJ2-3; 10 bases align to TRBD1. Germline V CDR1 and CDR2: DFQATT, SNEGSKA (reference sequence). V shed 6 bases and J 1 base; nucleotides not matched to a gene: 13. This CDR3 is 17 amino acids long. The CDR3 loop reads CSARRPPGTGGTDTQYF. CDR3 DNA sequence: TGCAGTGCCCGCCGGCCCCCCGGGACAGGGGGCACAGATACGCAGTATTTT.

This clonotype turned up a few times. V usage is TRBV10-3 and J usage is TRBJ2-1; possibly TRBD2 for D (6 bases). This CDR3 is built from 13 residues. Between the trimmed V and J ends, which lost 4 bases and 9 bases, there was a span of 13 bases. Germline loops: CDR1 ENHRY, CDR2 SYGVKD. Here the CDR3 DNA reads TGTGCCATCAGTGTACCATCCGGGAGTGAGCAGTTCTTC. Translating it yields CAISVPSGSEQFF.

This clonotype appeared many times. The chain uses TRBV29-1 and TRBJ2-5; D unresolved. V was cut by 7 bases and J by 5 bases, with 14 bases left in between. There are 12 residues in the CDR3. Germline V gives CDR1 SQVTM, CDR2 ANQGSEA. In DNA, the CDR3 is TGCAGCGGCGGAAGGGTGATTGAGACCCAGTACTTC. Amino acids: CSGGRVIETQYF.

V and J are TRBV11-2 and TRBJ2-5; D is possibly TRBD1 (6 bases). Deletions cut 5 bases from V and 5 bases from J, with 12 bases between. Germline-derived CDR1 and CDR2 are SGHAT and FQNNGV. The CDR3 is 13 residues long. The CDR3 loop is CASSPHREETQYF. CDR3 nucleotides: TGTGCCAGCAGCCCCCACAGGGAGGAGACCCAGTACTTC.

This clonotype was found a few times. The chain joins TRBV7-2 to TRBJ2-1, with D possibly matching TRBD1 (5 bases). The CDR3 sequence is 15 residues long. The V and J ends lost 0 bases and 6 bases respectively, with 12 bases between them. Germline V gives CDR1 SGHTA, CDR2 FQGNSA. The CDR3 region is CASSLAFFQGNEQFF. CDR3 sequence (DNA): TGTGCCAGCAGCTTAGCGTTTTTCCAGGGCAATGAGCAGTTCTTC.

This clonotype was seen repeatedly, ten times or more. This sequence joins TRBV12-3 or TRBV12-4 and TRBJ1-1; a weak D match, TRBD1 (5 bases). V was pared by 10 bases and J by 4 bases, with 16 bases between. This CDR3 has 13 amino acids. This CDR3 is CATREGARTEAFF. The CDR3, as DNA: TGTGCCACCAGGGAAGGGGCGCGCACTGAAGCTTTCTTT.

This clonotype showed up just a few times. The gene calls are TRBV11-2 and TRBJ2-1, with TRBD2 identical over 8 bases. Germline CDR1 SGHAT, CDR2 FQNNGV. J lost 6 bases, V lost 5 bases, and 18 bases had no gene match. There are 18 residues in the CDR3. The CDR3 here is CASSQRAQRGLVSNEQFF. CDR3 nucleotide sequence: TGTGCCAGCAGCCAACGTGCACAGAGGGGACTAGTAAGCAATGAGCAGTTCTTC.

The V call is TRBV28, the J call TRBJ1-2, with D maybe TRBD1 (6 bases). Trimming took off 7 bases at V and 6 bases at J, with 24 bases between the two ends. Germline CDR1 MDHEN, CDR2 SYDVKM. This CDR3 has 16 amino acids. This CDR3 is CASITSGAGAPNGYTF. CDR3 DNA: TGTGCCAGCATCACCTCCGGGGCGGGGGCGCCAAATGGCTACACCTTC.

There are a few counts of this clonotype. V gene TRBV6-5 combines with J gene TRBJ2-5; D is perhaps TRBD1 (5 bases). Germline CDR1 MNHEY, CDR2 SVGAGI. Trimming cost V 2 bases and J 0 bases, with 10 bases left between them. The CDR3 has 15 amino acids. The CDR3 protein is CASSYGAGYQETQYF. DNA of the CDR3: TGTGCCAGCAGTTACGGGGCAGGGTACCAAGAGACCCAGTACTTC.

This clonotype was seen a handful of times. The CDR3 loop is CASSLSPWTGRDTEAFF. In nucleotides, the CDR3 is TGTGCCAGCAGTTTATCACCCTGGACAGGGAGGGACACTGAAGCTTTCTTT. The genes are TRBV28 and TRBJ1-1; TRBD1 aligns across 8 bases. Germline lookup yields CDR1 MDHEN and CDR2 SYDVKM. Trimming cost V 1 base and J 3 bases; bases outside gene matches: 10. The CDR3 sequence is 17 residues long. The complete variable domain, with remaining parts taken from reference TRBV28 and TRBJ1-1, reads DVKVTQSSRYLVKRTGEKVFLECVQDMDHENMFWYRQDPGLGLRLIYFSYDVKMKEKGDIPEGYSVSREKKERFSLILESASTNQTSMYLCASSLSPWTGRDTEAFFGQGTRLTVV.